This record concerns one TCR beta chain sequence. The CDR3 has 14 residues. V trimming: 5 bases; J trimming: 5 bases; junction bases outside the gene matches: 9. Germline lookup yields CDR1 DFQATT and CDR2 SNEGSKA (reference sequence). The data originate from a study of blood T cells in healthy people across ages. Study-level information: Template switching captured about one barcoded beta molecule per two T cells.

Primers used in a second PCR of about 6 to 12 cycles were a sample-barcoded 5' primer and a J-beta primer mix. TCRdb re-called the 5' RACE reads with MiXCR, one entry per CDR3 protein. The table has around 690,000 distinct CDR3 sequences, under 65% seen once; the top ten hold about two fifths. Sequencing used blood. The receptor was isolated from a man aged 55-75 years in good health. V usage is TRBV20-1 and J usage is TRBJ2-7, with TRBD2 matching over 10 bases. CDR3 coding DNA: TGCAGTGCTTCCAGCGGGGGGGCTGGTCACGAGCAGTACTTC. This sequence encodes CSASSGGAGHEQYF.